This TCR beta chain is drawn from a study of blood T cell repertoires in COVID-19. The overall study: The origin of the acute and convalescent COVID-19 samples was the United States, Italy and Spain.

Clones were sequenced by immunoSEQ multiplex PCR, and TCRdb holds only the in-frame ones, with some missing. The table includes about 200,000 clones, 85% detected once. Cohort assignment relied on participant-reported clinical history. The germline V gene has CDR1 SGHTA and CDR2 FQGNSA. V lost 5 bases to trimming and J lost 1 base, with 16 bases between them. The length of the CDR3 is 16 residues. This receptor was obtained from a man in his forties who had recovered from COVID-19. V gene TRBV7-2 combines with J gene TRBJ2-3, with D perhaps TRBD2 (6 bases). Material: PBMCs or T cells enriched from blood (not recorded which). Here the CDR3 DNA reads TGTGCCAGCAGCCCCTTTTGGGAGCGGGGCACAGATACGCAGTATTTT. Protein sequence: CASSPFWERGTDTQYF.